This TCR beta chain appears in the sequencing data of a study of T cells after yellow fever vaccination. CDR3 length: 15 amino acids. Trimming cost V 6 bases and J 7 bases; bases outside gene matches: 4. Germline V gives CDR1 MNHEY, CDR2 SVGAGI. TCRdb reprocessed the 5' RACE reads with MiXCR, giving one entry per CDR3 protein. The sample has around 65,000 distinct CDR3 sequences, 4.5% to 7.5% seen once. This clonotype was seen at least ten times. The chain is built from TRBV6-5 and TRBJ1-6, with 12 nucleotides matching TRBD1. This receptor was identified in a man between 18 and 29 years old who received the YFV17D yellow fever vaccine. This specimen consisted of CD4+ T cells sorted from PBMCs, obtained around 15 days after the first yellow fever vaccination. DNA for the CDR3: TGTGCCAGCAGCCCGGGACAGGGGGCAAATTCACCCCTCCACTTT. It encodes CASSPGQGANSPLHF.